These 5 T cell receptor beta chains were all obtained from the same sample, sequenced in a study of blood T cells in healthy people across ages. A J-beta primer mix and a sample-barcoded 5' primer were used in a second PCR of about 7 to 12 cycles. TCRdb reanalysed the 5' RACE reads using MiXCR and keeps one entry per CDR3 protein. The sample holds hundreds of thousands of distinct CDR3 sequences, around a fifth seen once. Source material: blood. Receptors were obtained from a man aged 70-80 years in good health.

The chain employs TRBV20-1 and TRBJ2-3; 9 nucleotides match TRBD1. The CDR3 is made up of 14 amino acids. Germline V CDR1 and CDR2: DFQATT, SNEGSKA (reference sequence). J gave up 6 bases and V 4 bases, and 8 bases lay outside the gene matches. For the CDR3, the DNA is TGCAGTGCTACCCGGGACAGGGCCGCCGATACGCAGTATTTT. It is translated as CSATRDRAADTQYF.

V and J are TRBV20-1 and TRBJ2-5, with TRBD2 identical over 15 bases. Judging by the DNA end, TRBJ2-7 fits better; the J call may be wrong. This CDR3 region has 16 residues. The germline gives CDR1 DFQATT, CDR2 SNEGSKA (reference sequence). The CDR3 loop reads CSARTSGRAKSYEQYF. DNA of the CDR3: TGCAGTGCGCGGACTAGCGGGAGGGCCAAGTCCTACGAGCAGTACTTC.

CDR3 DNA sequence: TGTGCCACCGGAAGGCGGCCCGGGCGCACCGGGGAGCTGTTTTTT. Its protein is CATGRRPGRTGELFF. The chain combines TRBV24-1 with TRBJ2-2; the D is unclear. The V and J ends lost 9 bases and 4 bases respectively, with 17 bases between them. This CDR3 is built from 15 residues. In germline, CDR1 is KGHDR, CDR2 SFDVKD.

The rearrangement links TRBV12-3 or TRBV12-4 to TRBJ1-1; 10 bases map to TRBD1. Trimming at V came to 5 bases and at J to 9 bases, leaving 9 bases not matched to a gene. This CDR3 has 14 residues. CDR3 nucleotide sequence: TGTGCCAGCAGTACCGGACAGGGGGGTGTGAAAGCTTTCTTT. This encodes CASSTGQGGVKAFF.

This chain uses TRBV2 with TRBJ1-1; D not resolved. The CDR3 is 12 residues long. CDR1 and CDR2 from the germline V gene are SNHLY and FYNNEI. The V and J ends lost 7 bases and 6 bases respectively, with 12 bases between them. CDR3 loop: CASNSGRAEAFF. The CDR3 DNA is TGTGCCAGCAACTCGGGGAGGGCTGAAGCTTTCTTT.